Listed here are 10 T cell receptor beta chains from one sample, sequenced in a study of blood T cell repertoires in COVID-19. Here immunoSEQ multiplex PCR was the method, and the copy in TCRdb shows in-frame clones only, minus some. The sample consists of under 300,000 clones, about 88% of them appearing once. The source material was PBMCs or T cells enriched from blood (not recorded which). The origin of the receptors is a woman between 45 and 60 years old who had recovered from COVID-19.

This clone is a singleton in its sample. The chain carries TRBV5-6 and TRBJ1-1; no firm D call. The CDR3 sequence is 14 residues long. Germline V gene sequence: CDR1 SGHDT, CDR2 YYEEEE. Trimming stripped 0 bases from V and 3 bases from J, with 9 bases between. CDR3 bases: TGTGCCAGCAGCTTGGAGCGGCGGGACACTGAAGCTTTCTTT. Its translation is CASSLERRDTEAFF.

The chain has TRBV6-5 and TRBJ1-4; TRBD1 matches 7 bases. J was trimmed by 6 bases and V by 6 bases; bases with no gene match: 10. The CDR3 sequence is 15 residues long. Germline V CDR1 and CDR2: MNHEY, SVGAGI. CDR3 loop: CASSPPQGMHEKLFF. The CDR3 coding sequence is TGTGCCAGCAGCCCACCACAGGGGATGCATGAAAAACTGTTTTTT.

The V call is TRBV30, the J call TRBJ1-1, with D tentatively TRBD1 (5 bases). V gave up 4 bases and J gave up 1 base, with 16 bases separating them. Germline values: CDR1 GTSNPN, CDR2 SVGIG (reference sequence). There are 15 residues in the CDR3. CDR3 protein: CAWNKGGGWNTEAFF. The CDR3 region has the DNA TGTGCCTGGAATAAAGGCGGGGGGTGGAACACTGAAGCTTTCTTT.

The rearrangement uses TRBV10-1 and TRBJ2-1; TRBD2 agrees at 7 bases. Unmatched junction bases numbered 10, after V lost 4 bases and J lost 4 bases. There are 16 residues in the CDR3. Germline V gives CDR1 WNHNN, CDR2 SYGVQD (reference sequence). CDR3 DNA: TGCGCCAGCAGTGCTGGACTAGTCCCGGGGTACAATGAGCAGTTCTTC. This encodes CASSAGLVPGYNEQFF.

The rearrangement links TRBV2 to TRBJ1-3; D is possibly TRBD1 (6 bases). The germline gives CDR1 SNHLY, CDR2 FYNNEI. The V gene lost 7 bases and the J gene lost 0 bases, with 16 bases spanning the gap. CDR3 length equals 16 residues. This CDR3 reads CASIGRGPHSGNTIYF. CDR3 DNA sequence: TGTGCCAGCATCGGGCGGGGGCCCCACTCTGGAAACACCATATATTTT.

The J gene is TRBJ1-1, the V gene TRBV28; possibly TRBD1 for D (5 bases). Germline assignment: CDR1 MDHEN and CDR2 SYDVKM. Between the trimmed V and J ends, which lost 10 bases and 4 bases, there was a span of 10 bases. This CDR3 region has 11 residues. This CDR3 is CATLGGTEAFF. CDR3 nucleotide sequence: TGTGCCACTCTCGGGGGCACTGAAGCTTTCTTT.

The CDR3 here is CASSGTGPNSPLHF. CDR3 coding DNA: TGTGCCAGCTCCGGGACAGGGCCTAATTCACCCCTCCACTTT. The chain couples TRBV7-9 to TRBJ1-6; TRBD1 aligns across 9 bases. The CDR3 consists of 14 residues. Germline values: CDR1 SEHNR, CDR2 FQNEAQ (reference sequence). V shed 8 bases and J 6 bases; nucleotides not matched to a gene: 5.

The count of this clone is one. The CDR3 DNA reads TGTGCCAGCAGCTTTGGTGGCCAACGCTACGAGCAGTACTTC. This codes for CASSFGGQRYEQYF. The chain is built from TRBV7-3 and TRBJ2-7; the D is unclear. The CDR3 is 14 amino acids. V was trimmed by 3 bases and J by 3 bases, leaving 12 bases between them. Per germline, CDR1 SGHTA and CDR2 FQGTGA.

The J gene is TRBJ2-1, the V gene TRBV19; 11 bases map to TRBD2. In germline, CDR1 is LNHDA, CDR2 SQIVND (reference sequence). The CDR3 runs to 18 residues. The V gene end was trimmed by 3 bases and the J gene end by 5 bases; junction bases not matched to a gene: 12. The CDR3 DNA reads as TGTGCCAGTAGTATTGGGGACAGAGGGACTAGCGGAAACAATGAGCAGTTCTTC. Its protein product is CASSIGDRGTSGNNEQFF.

The CDR3: CASSWGLGGNEKLFF. In DNA, the CDR3 is TGTGCCAGCAGCTGGGGCCTGGGGGGTAATGAAAAACTGTTTTTT. The rearrangement joins TRBV7-2 to TRBJ1-4, with D possibly TRBD1 on 5 matching bases. V was cut by 4 bases and J by 4 bases, with 13 bases left in between. Germline CDR1 SGHTA, CDR2 FQGNSA. The CDR3 runs to 15 residues.